This T cell receptor (beta chain) was sequenced for a study of cytomegalovirus exposure and HLA in healthy donors. Study observations and caveats: TCR beta sequences numbering around 15,000 were associated with HLA alleles at 0.05 false discovery rate in a later analysis. Judged likely to be a sequencing artifact was a cluster of highly shared sequence variants.

Points on this clone: The target antigen is unknown.

The germline V gene encodes CDR1 SGHRS and CDR2 YFSETQ. The length of the CDR3 is 15 residues. The ends lost 5 bases at V and 2 bases at J; junction bases unmatched: 5. Use of 60 Vbeta and 13 Jbeta primers characterized the PCR. Here immunoSEQ multiplex PCR was the method, and the copy in TCRdb shows in-frame clones only, minus some. The sample totals roughly 78,000 clones. This sequence originates from a man aged 40-55 years in good health and CMV-seronegative. This rearrangement joins TRBV5-1 to TRBJ2-2, with TRBD1 matching 8 bases. The sample consisted of PBMCs. The CDR3 DNA reads as TGCGCCAGCAGGGCAGGGGGCTCTAACACCGGGGAGCTGTTTTTT. Protein product: CASRAGGSNTGELFF.